This record concerns one T cell receptor (beta chain) sequence. Antigen specificity is unknown. Libraries were prepared by immunoSEQ multiplex PCR; TCRdb keeps only in-frame clonotypes and omits some of them. The table records 150,000 or so clones, less than 85% of them present only once. The CDR3 contains 14 residues. V was cut by 4 bases and J by 3 bases, with 12 bases left in between. From germline, CDR1 is SGHNT and CDR2 YYREEE (reference sequence). The data originate from a study of cytotoxic CD8 clonotypes in ibrutinib-treated CLL. General study results and limits: In comparison with age-matched healthy donors, baseline clonality was higher and tracked circulating CD8+ T-cell counts.

Sample: PBMCs, taken after 24 months of ibrutinib treatment. The TCR sequence derives from a human donor with chronic lymphocytic leukemia. The chain carries TRBV5-4 and TRBJ2-3; maybe TRBD2 (7 bases). CDR3 DNA sequence: TGTGCCAGCAGCCCTAGGGGGGGGACAGATACGCAGTATTTT. Translation: CASSPRGGTDTQYF.